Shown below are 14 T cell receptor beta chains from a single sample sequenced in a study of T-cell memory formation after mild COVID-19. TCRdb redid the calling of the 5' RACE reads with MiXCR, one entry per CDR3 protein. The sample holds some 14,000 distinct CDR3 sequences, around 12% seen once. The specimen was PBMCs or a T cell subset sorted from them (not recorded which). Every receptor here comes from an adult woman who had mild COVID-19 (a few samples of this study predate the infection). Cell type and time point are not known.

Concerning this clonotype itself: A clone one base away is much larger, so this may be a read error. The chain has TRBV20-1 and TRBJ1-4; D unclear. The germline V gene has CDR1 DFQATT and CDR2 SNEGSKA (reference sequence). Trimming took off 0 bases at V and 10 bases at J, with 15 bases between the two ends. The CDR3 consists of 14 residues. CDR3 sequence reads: CSARDTITWGKLFF. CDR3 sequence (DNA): TGCAGTGCTAGAGATACCATTACATGGGGAAAACTGTTTTTT.

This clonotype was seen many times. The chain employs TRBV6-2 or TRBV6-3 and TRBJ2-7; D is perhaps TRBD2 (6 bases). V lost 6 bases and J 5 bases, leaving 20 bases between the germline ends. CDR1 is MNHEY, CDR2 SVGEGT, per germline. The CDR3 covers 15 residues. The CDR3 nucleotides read TGTGCCAGCAGCTTAACCGGACTACCCACGAACGAGCAGTACTTC. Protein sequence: CASSLTGLPTNEQYF.

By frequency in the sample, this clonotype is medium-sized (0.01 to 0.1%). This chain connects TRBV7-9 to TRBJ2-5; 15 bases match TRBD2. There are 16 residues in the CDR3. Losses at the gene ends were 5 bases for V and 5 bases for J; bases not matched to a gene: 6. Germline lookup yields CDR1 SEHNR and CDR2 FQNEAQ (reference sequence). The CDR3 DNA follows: TGTGCCAGCAGCGGACTAGCGGGAGGGCTGGGTGAGACCCAGTACTTC. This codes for CASSGLAGGLGETQYF.

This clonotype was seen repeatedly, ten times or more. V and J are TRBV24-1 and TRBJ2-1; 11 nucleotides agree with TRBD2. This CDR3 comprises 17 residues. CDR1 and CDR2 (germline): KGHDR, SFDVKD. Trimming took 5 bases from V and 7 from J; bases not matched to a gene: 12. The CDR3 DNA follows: TGTGCCACCAGTGCTCCACGACTAGCGGGGAGGGATAATGAGCAGTTCTTC. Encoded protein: CATSAPRLAGRDNEQFF.

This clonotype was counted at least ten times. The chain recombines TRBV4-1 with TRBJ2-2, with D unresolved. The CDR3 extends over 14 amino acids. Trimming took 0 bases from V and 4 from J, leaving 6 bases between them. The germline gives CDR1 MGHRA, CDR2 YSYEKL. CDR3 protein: CASSQDRSTGELFF. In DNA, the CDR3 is TGCGCCAGCAGCCAAGACAGGTCCACCGGGGAGCTGTTTTTT.

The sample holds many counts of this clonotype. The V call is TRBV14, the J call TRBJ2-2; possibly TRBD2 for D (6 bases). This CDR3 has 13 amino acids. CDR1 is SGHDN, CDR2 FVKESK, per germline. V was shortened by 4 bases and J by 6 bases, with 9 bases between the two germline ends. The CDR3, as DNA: TGTGCCAGCAGCCGTTGGAGGGCCGGGGAGCTGTTTTTT. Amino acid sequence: CASSRWRAGELFF.

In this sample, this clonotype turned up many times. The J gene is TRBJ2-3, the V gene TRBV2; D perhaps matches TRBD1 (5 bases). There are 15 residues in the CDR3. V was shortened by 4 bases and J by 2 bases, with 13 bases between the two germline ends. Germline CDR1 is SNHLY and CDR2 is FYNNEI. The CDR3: CASSGTPWNTDTQYF. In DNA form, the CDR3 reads TGTGCCAGCAGTGGGACACCCTGGAACACAGATACGCAGTATTTT.

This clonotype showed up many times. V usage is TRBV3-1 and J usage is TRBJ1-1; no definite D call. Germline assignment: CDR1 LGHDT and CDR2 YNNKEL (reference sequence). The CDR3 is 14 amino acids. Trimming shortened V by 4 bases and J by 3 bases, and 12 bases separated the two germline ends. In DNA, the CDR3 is TGTGCCAGCAGCCCACCGACGTCCTACACTGAAGCTTTCTTT. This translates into CASSPPTSYTEAFF.

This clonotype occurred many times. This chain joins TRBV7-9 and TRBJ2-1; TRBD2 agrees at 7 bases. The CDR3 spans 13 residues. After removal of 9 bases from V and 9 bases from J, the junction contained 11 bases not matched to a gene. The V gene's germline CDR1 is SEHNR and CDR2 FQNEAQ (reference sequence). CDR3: CASSSGLRVEQFF. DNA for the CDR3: TGTGCCAGTTCTAGCGGCCTCCGGGTTGAGCAGTTCTTC.

CDR3 sequence: CASSPPLLGTEAFF. The CDR3 nucleotides are TGTGCCAGCAGTCCCCCTCTACTGGGCACTGAAGCTTTCTTT. This chain joins TRBV12-3 or TRBV12-4 and TRBJ1-1; D call uncertain. V was trimmed by 5 bases and J by 4 bases, leaving 14 bases between them. The CDR3 runs 14 residues.

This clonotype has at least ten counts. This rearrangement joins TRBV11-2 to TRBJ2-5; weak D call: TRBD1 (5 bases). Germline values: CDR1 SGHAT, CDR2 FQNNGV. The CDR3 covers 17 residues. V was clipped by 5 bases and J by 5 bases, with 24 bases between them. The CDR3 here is CASSPRWVREGLETQYF. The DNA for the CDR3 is TGTGCCAGCAGCCCCCGGTGGGTCAGGGAAGGTTTGGAGACCCAGTACTTC.

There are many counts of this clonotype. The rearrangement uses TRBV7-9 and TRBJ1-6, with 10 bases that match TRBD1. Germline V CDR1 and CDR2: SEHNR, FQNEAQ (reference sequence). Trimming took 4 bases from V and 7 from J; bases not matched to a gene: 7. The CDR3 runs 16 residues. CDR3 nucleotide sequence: TGTGCCAGCAGCTCCCCTTCGGGACAGGGGAATTCACCCCTCCACTTT. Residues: CASSSPSGQGNSPLHF.

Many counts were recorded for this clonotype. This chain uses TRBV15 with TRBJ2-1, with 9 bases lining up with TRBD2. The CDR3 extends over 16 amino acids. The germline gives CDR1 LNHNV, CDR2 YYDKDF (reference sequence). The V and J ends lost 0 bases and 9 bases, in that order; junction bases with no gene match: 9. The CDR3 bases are TGTGCCACCAGCAGAGAAGGGACTAGCCTTTTGGGTGAGCAGTTCTTC. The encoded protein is CATSREGTSLLGEQFF. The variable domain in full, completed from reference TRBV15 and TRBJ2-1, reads DAMVIQNPRYQVTQFGKPVTLSCSQTLNHNVMYWYQQKSSQAPKLLFHYYDKDFNNEADTPDNFQSRRPNTSFCFLDIRSPGLGDTAMYLCATSREGTSLLGEQFFGPGTRLTVL.

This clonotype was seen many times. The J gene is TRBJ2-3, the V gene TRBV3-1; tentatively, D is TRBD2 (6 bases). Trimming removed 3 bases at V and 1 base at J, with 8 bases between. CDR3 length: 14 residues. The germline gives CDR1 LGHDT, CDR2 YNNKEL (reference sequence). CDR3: CASSQRGGTDTQYF. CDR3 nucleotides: TGTGCCAGCAGCCAGCGGGGAGGCACAGATACGCAGTATTTT.